The clone carrying this T cell receptor (beta chain) was recorded at least ten times. Lactation, pregnancy, other autoimmune disease or uncontrolled infection excluded patients. Clinicians diagnosed patients from clinical symptoms, serum thyroxine and TRAb, thyroid ultrasound and orbital computed tomography. Amplification of TCR beta CDR3 regions was performed using RNA transcripts as template. Researchers ran a first-round RT-PCR on the TCR CDR3 using the HTBI primer set. TCRdb called the multiplex PCR reads again in MiXCR, with one record for every CDR3 protein. The data hold about 400,000 distinct CDR3 sequences, with approximately 15% observed a single time. The sample belongs to a study of T cells in Graves' hyperthyroidism and ophthalmopathy. The CDR3 has 11 amino acids. Germline V lookup: CDR1 MDHEN, CDR2 SYDVKM. The V end lost 6 bases, the J end lost 12 bases, and 14 bases lay between the germline ends.

The sequencing sample was made of blood. The chain combines TRBV28 with TRBJ1-1; D not certain. The TCR originated in a woman in her thirties with Graves' ophthalmopathy. The CDR3 spells CASRSDRRSFF. The DNA of the CDR3 is TGTGCCAGCAGGAGCGATCGGAGGTCTTTCTTT.